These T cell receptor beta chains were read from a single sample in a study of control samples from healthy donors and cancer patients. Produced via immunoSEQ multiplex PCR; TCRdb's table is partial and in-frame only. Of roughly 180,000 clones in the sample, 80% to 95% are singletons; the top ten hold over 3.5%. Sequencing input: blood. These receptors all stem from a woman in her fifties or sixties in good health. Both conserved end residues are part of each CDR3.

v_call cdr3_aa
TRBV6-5 CASTSGGAGVGYTF
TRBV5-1 CASSWGRDRGSGELFF
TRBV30 CAWRAGVGDVGYTF
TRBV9 CASSVVDLNTEAFF
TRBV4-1 CASSQATDRYNSPLHF
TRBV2 CASSEGFLWGYGYTF
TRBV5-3 CARSWTGGLQGYTF
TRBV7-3 CASSLGTALGGANVLTF
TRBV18 CASSASGEQYF
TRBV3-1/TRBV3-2 CASSQDRTGTEAFF
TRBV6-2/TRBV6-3 CASSEGHSGNTIYF
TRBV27 CASSPQGTGRLGTEAFF
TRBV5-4 CASGRGGTSLPDTQYF
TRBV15 CATSRGQLEGYTF
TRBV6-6 CASSRQGAEAFF
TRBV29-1 CSADPEATGELFF
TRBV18 CASSPSDGNTEAFF
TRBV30 CAWRGADSAYGYTF
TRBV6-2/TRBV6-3 CASSRTGAYEQYF
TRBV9 CASSPLAGGTDTQYF
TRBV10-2 CASNEMATGMGGYTF
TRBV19 CASIQGRKNTEAFF
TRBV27 CASRGRGAFNEQFF
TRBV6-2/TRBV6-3 CASSYSDRILLYGYTF
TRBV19 CASRRDRDRQPQHF
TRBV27 CASSLSPSGGRNEQFF
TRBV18 CASSPLQSTGELFF